This is a list of T cell receptor beta chains from one sample in a study of cytomegalovirus exposure and HLA in healthy donors. Method: immunoSEQ multiplex PCR; TCRdb's copy keeps in-frame clones and lacks some. Of about 150,000 clones detected, roughly 84% appear once; the ten largest clones hold 2.1%. The sequenced sample was PBMCs. All receptors derive from a human donor in good health. Both conserved end residues are part of each CDR3. D genes are given only for firm matches. Clone size is given for some rows only: seen once, a few or many times, or a class if the clone is expanded.

D gene	V gene	J gene	clone size	CDR3 DNA	CDR3 protein
NA	TRBV10-3	TRBJ1-2	few	TGTGCCATCAGTGAATTGGGAGGCGACTATGGCTACACCTTC	CAISELGGDYGYTF
TRBD2	TRBV30	TRBJ2-1	NA	TGTGCCTGGAGTAACCGACTAGCGGGAGGCAGTGAGCAGTTCTTC	CAWSNRLAGGSEQFF
NA	TRBV7-8	TRBJ2-1	NA	TGTGCCAGCACCGGGGGTGCGTACTCCTACAATGAGCAGTTCTTC	CASTGGAYSYNEQFF
TRBD1	TRBV28	TRBJ1-5	once	TGTGCCAGCAGAGTTAGGGACAGCAGTCAGCCCCAGCATTTT	CASRVRDSSQPQHF
NA	TRBV18	TRBJ1-1	NA	TGTGCCAGCTCACCACAGCCACTAGACACTGAAGCTTTCTTT	CASSPQPLDTEAFF
NA	TRBV6-1	TRBJ1-5	NA	TGTGCCAGCAGTCGATCAGGGCTCAACAATCAGCCCCAGCATTTT	CASSRSGLNNQPQHF
NA	TRBV20-1	TRBJ1-2	few	TGCAGTGCTACTAAAGGGGATGGCTACACCTTC	CSATKGDGYTF
TRBD2	TRBV9	TRBJ2-3	NA	TGTGCCAGCAGCGTAGTGGGCCGGGAGGTCGGAGATACGCAGTATTTT	CASSVVGREVGDTQYF
NA	TRBV2	TRBJ1-2	NA	TGTGCCAGCAGTCTAACAGAGGCCCTGCAGGGTTTCTACGGCTACACCTTC	CASSLTEALQGFYGYTF
NA	TRBV7-2	TRBJ1-5	NA	TGTGCCAGCAGCTTAGGAGCAGGGGCGCGGGATCAGCCCCAGCATTTT	CASSLGAGARDQPQHF
NA	TRBV6-5	TRBJ1-5	NA	TGTGCCAGCAGTTACTCGATGGACAGTTATCAGCCCCAGCATTTT	CASSYSMDSYQPQHF
NA	TRBV18	TRBJ1-1	NA	TGTGCCAGCTCACCCGGAGGGCAGGGGAACACTGAAGCTTTCTTT	CASSPGGQGNTEAFF
TRBD2	TRBV14	TRBJ2-3	NA	TGTGCCAGCAGCCAAGGCGGGGGGAGCACAGATACGCAGTATTTT	CASSQGGGSTDTQYF
TRBD1	TRBV28	TRBJ1-2	once	TGTGCCAGCACGAGAAGACAGGGCTACTATGGCTACACCTTC	CASTRRQGYYGYTF